Sequencing of this T cell receptor beta chain was carried out in a study of blood T cell repertoires in COVID-19. About the study: Spain, Italy and the United States supplied samples that represented acute and convalescent COVID-19. PBMCs, B-cell-depleted T cells, or T cells provided the cDNA or gDNA that made up the material.

The method was immunoSEQ multiplex PCR; TCRdb's version includes in-frame clones alone and lacks a portion of them. The sample has some 89,000 clones, approximately 90% seen once. The CDR3 loop spans 19 amino acids. Germline V gene data show CDR1 as SGHRS and CDR2 as YFSETQ. Between the trimmed V and J ends, which lost 0 bases and 0 bases, there was a span of 21 bases. This TCR was sampled from a human donor in a cohort sampled during active COVID-19. Source material: peripheral blood. This chain connects TRBV5-1 to TRBJ1-2; D may be TRBD1 (6 bases). CDR3 region: CASSLAYGDTNLANYGYTF. The CDR3, as DNA: TGCGCCAGCAGCTTGGCCTATGGGGACACGAACCTAGCTAACTATGGCTACACCTTC.